This passage covers 28 T cell receptor beta chains from one sample sequenced in a study of blood T cell repertoires in COVID-19. Assay: immunoSEQ multiplex PCR; the TCRdb copy retains only in-frame clones and omits some. Here the sample spans fewer than 250,000 clones, 86% being singletons. The sequenced material came from PBMCs or T cells enriched from blood (not recorded which). Source of these receptors: a woman in her 50s who had recovered from COVID-19.

The CDR3 nucleotides read TGTGCCAGCAGCTTACAGGGCTCGCAAGAGACCCAGTACTTC. Translating gives CASSLQGSQETQYF. This chain links TRBV5-4 with TRBJ2-5; D is perhaps TRBD1 (6 bases). Per the germline V gene, CDR1 is SGHNT and CDR2 is YYREEE (reference sequence). Trimming stripped 2 bases from V and 2 bases from J, with 10 bases between. The CDR3 runs 14 residues. The full variable domain, its missing parts supplied by reference TRBV5-4 and TRBJ2-5, is ETGVTQSPTHLIKTRGQQVTLRCSSQSGHNTVSWYQQALGQGPQFIFQYYREEENGRGNFPPRFSGLQFPNYSSELNVNALELDDSALYLCASSLQGSQETQYFGPGTRLLVL.

A single count supports this clone. The chain uses TRBV6-5 and TRBJ1-5; D not resolved. Germline loops: CDR1 MNHEY, CDR2 SVGAGI. The CDR3 is 13 amino acids. Trimming removed 2 bases at V and 4 bases at J, with 6 bases between. CDR3 sequence reads: CASSYDKNQPQHF. The CDR3 DNA sequence: TGTGCCAGCAGTTACGACAAAAATCAGCCCCAGCATTTT.

The V call is TRBV6-2 or TRBV6-3, the J call TRBJ2-7; TRBD2 matches 8 bases. Losses at the gene ends were 6 bases for V and 6 bases for J; bases not matched to a gene: 10. This CDR3 has 14 residues. Germline-derived CDR1 and CDR2 are MNHEY and SVGEGT. CDR3 residues: CASSPGLVSSEQYF. The CDR3 DNA follows: TGTGCCAGCAGCCCGGGACTAGTATCATCCGAGCAGTACTTC.

The CDR3 here is CASSLKTGLNTEAFF. The CDR3 coding sequence is TGTGCCAGTAGTTTAAAGACAGGTCTGAACACTGAAGCTTTCTTT. The chain couples TRBV19 to TRBJ1-1; D possibly corresponds to TRBD1 (6 bases). Trimming took 5 bases from V and 0 from J, leaving 13 bases between them. The CDR3 is 15 residues long. Germline loops: CDR1 LNHDA, CDR2 SQIVND (reference sequence).

This clone came up once. The genes are TRBV27 and TRBJ2-3; D might be TRBD2 (6 bases). Trimming took off 0 bases at V and 5 bases at J, with 18 bases between the two ends. The germline V gene has CDR1 MNHEY and CDR2 SMNVEV (reference sequence). The CDR3 totals 17 residues. This CDR3 reads CASSLSGVVWGGDTQYF. DNA of the CDR3: TGTGCCAGCAGTTTATCGGGGGTCGTCTGGGGAGGAGATACGCAGTATTTT.

This clone was counted between two and nine times. The chain is built from TRBV3-1 (or the pseudogene TRBV3-2) and TRBJ2-2; 7 bases line up with TRBD1. Germline V lookup: CDR1 LGHDT, CDR2 YNNKEL (reference sequence). Germline trimming cut 4 bases from V and 3 bases from J; bases unmatched to any gene: 20. The CDR3 is 20 residues long. CDR3: CASSLRGVRLGTEYTGELFF. The CDR3 DNA follows: TGTGCCAGCAGCCTCAGGGGAGTTAGACTCGGGACAGAATACACCGGGGAGCTGTTTTTT.

The chain recombines TRBV5-1 with TRBJ1-2; unclear D gene. The ends were cut back, 0 bases at V and 8 bases at J, with 11 bases in the middle. This CDR3 contains 13 residues. The V gene's germline CDR1 is SGHRS and CDR2 YFSETQ. DNA of the CDR3: TGCGCCAGCAGCTTGGAGCGCGAAAGGGGCTACACCTTC. Translating it yields CASSLERERGYTF.

The rearrangement uses TRBV30 and TRBJ1-3; D gene unclear. The CDR3 contains 18 residues. CDR1 is GTSNPN, CDR2 SVGIG, per germline (reference sequence). V lost 1 base and J lost 0, with 19 bases in between. The CDR3 is CAWSGRSALRFSGNTIYF. The CDR3 bases are TGTGCCTGGAGTGGGAGGTCAGCCCTACGATTCTCTGGAAACACCATATATTTT. The whole variable domain, filled in from reference TRBV30 and TRBJ1-3, reads SQTIHQWPATLVQPVGSPLSLECTVEGTSNPNLYWYRQAAGRGLQLLFYSVGIGQISSEVPQNLSASRPQDRQFILSSKKLLLSDSGFYLCAWSGRSALRFSGNTIYFGEGSWLTVV.

The J gene is TRBJ2-3, the V gene TRBV4-3; no clear D gene. Trimming removed 1 base from V and 6 bases from J, with 14 bases in between. This CDR3 region has 15 residues. CDR1 is LGHNA, CDR2 YSLEER, per germline. The CDR3 sequence: CASSQGQIPRDTQYF. The CDR3 coding sequence is TGCGCCAGCAGCCAAGGCCAGATCCCCCGCGATACGCAGTATTTT.

The chain employs TRBV3-1 (or the pseudogene TRBV3-2) and TRBJ1-1; 7 nucleotides match TRBD1. This CDR3 is built from 14 residues. Germline V CDR1 and CDR2: LGHDT, YNNKEL (reference sequence). The V gene end was trimmed by 6 bases and the J gene end by 0 bases; junction bases not matched to a gene: 4. CDR3: CASRGGGMNTEAFF. As DNA, the CDR3 is TGTGCCAGCAGAGGGGGCGGGATGAACACTGAAGCTTTCTTT.

This clone has only one observation. This sequence joins TRBV4-3 and TRBJ1-5; unclear D gene. There are 14 residues in the CDR3. V lost 2 bases and J lost 2, with 7 bases in between. Germline assignment: CDR1 LGHNA and CDR2 YSLEER. Here the CDR3 reads CASSQSGGNQPQHF. Here the CDR3 DNA reads TGCGCCAGCAGCCAATCCGGGGGCAATCAGCCCCAGCATTTT.

The V call is TRBV7-8, the J call TRBJ1-6, with 10 bases lining up with TRBD1. The CDR3 is made up of 18 amino acids. The ends lost 5 bases at V and 0 bases at J; junction bases unmatched: 7. Germline values: CDR1 SGHVS, CDR2 FQNEAQ. For the CDR3, the DNA is TGTGCCAGCAGCCGAGGGGACAGGGGAAGCTCCTATAATTCACCCCTCCACTTT. It specifies CASSRGDRGSSYNSPLHF.

The J gene is TRBJ1-2, the V gene TRBV9; TRBD1 might be the D (6 bases). From germline, CDR1 is SGDLS and CDR2 YYNGEE. The ends were cut back, 4 bases at V and 8 bases at J, with 21 bases in the middle. CDR3 length: 15 residues. The CDR3 sequence is CASSPRGGERGGYTF. DNA of the CDR3: TGTGCCAGCAGCCCCAGAGGCGGCGAGAGGGGGGGCTACACCTTC.

The rearrangement uses TRBV4-1 and TRBJ1-2; 7 bases are shared with TRBD1. V lost 2 bases, J lost 4 bases, and 7 bases stayed unmatched. The length of the CDR3 is 15 residues. The germline V gene has CDR1 MGHRA and CDR2 YSYEKL. CDR3 sequence reads: CASSQRATGIYGYTF. DNA for the CDR3: TGCGCCAGCAGCCAAAGGGCGACAGGGATCTATGGCTACACCTTC.

This chain joins TRBV4-1 and TRBJ1-4; 7 bases agree with TRBD1. V was pared by 3 bases and J by 4 bases, with 11 bases of the junction left unmatched. Germline V gene data show CDR1 as MGHRA and CDR2 as YSYEKL. This CDR3 contains 17 residues. This CDR3 is CASSHWKGGAGNEKLFF. The CDR3 DNA follows: TGCGCCAGCAGCCATTGGAAAGGGGGCGCTGGTAATGAAAAACTGTTTTTT.

This chain joins TRBV4-1 and TRBJ1-1; possibly TRBD1 for D (5 bases). Germline CDR1 is MGHRA and CDR2 is YSYEKL. CDR3 size: 15 residues. The V gene lost 4 bases and the J gene lost 3 bases, with 15 bases spanning the gap. CDR3 DNA: TGCGCCAGCAGCCCCAGGGCGGGGGATGACACTGAAGCTTTCTTT. Its translation: CASSPRAGDDTEAFF.

This chain uses TRBV4-1 with TRBJ1-2; 7 bases align to TRBD1. The ends lost 8 bases at V and 3 bases at J; junction bases unmatched: 6. The CDR3 extends over 13 amino acids. CDR1 is MGHRA, CDR2 YSYEKL, per germline. The CDR3 spells CASAGGTDYGYTF. As DNA, the CDR3 is TGCGCCAGCGCCGGCGGGACAGACTATGGCTACACCTTC.

The CDR3 DNA reads TGTGCCAGCAGTCCAGACTACAGGGGGCAGGTTGAGCAGTTCTTC. Translated, it gives CASSPDYRGQVEQFF. J is TRBJ2-1 and V is TRBV28; 9 bases align to TRBD1. V shed 5 bases and J 9 bases; nucleotides not matched to a gene: 11. CDR3 length: 15 amino acids. Germline V gives CDR1 MDHEN, CDR2 SYDVKM.

The chain uses TRBV7-6 and TRBJ1-6, with D unresolved. The germline V and J ends were trimmed by 3 bases and 9 bases, with 9 bases remaining between them. This CDR3 spans 13 amino acids. Germline V lookup: CDR1 SGHVS, CDR2 FNYEAQ. The CDR3 reads CASSFSVSSPLHF. CDR3 DNA sequence: TGTGCCAGCAGCTTTTCCGTTAGTTCACCCCTCCACTTT.

The chain couples TRBV7-2 to TRBJ2-1, with 7 bases lining up with TRBD1. The ends lost 7 bases at V and 3 bases at J; junction bases unmatched: 6. Germline-derived CDR1 and CDR2 are SGHTA and FQGNSA. The CDR3 has 14 amino acids. The CDR3 is CASTGQEVYNEQFF. The CDR3 region has the DNA TGTGCCAGCACCGGACAGGAAGTCTACAATGAGCAGTTCTTC. Full variable domain (rest looked up from reference TRBV7-2 and TRBJ2-1): GAGVSQSPSNKVTEKGKDVELRCDPISGHTALYWYRQSLGQGLEFLIYFQGNSAPDKSGLPSDRFSAERTGGSVSTLTIQRTQQEDSAVYLCASTGQEVYNEQFFGPGTRLTVL.

The CDR3 sequence: CASSPWTGGVYGYTF. In DNA form, the CDR3 reads TGTGCCAGCAGCCCTTGGACAGGGGGCGTCTATGGCTACACCTTC. The gene calls are TRBV7-2 and TRBJ1-2; 11 bases agree with TRBD1. Germline V gene lookup returns CDR1 SGHTA and CDR2 FQGNSA. CDR3 size: 15 residues. V gave up 5 bases and J gave up 4 bases; unmatched junction bases: 6. Based on the CDR3 plus reference TRBV7-2 and TRBJ1-2, the full variable domain is GAGVSQSPSNKVTEKGKDVELRCDPISGHTALYWYRQSLGQGLEFLIYFQGNSAPDKSGLPSDRFSAERTGGSVSTLTIQRTQQEDSAVYLCASSPWTGGVYGYTFGSGTRLTVV.

This chain joins TRBV5-1 and TRBJ1-1, with unresolved D. With 2 bases removed from V and 1 base from J, the gap between germline ends came to 9 bases. The CDR3 totals 14 residues. Germline V lookup: CDR1 SGHRS, CDR2 YFSETQ. CDR3 nucleotides: TGCGCCAGCAGCTTTTATACGGGGAACACTGAAGCTTTCTTT. Its translation: CASSFYTGNTEAFF.

On this clone itself: The same CDR3 also results from other DNA sequences found in this sample. J is TRBJ1-1 and V is TRBV12-3 or TRBV12-4; 9 nucleotides agree with TRBD1. The length of the CDR3 is 13 residues. V was clipped by 8 bases and J by 5 bases; unmatched bases: 6. CDR3 DNA: TGTGCCAGCCAGGGACAGGGAGGAACTGAAGCTTTCTTT. It specifies CASQGQGGTEAFF.

The chain uses TRBV15 and TRBJ2-7, with 9 bases fitting TRBD2. This CDR3 has 23 amino acids. CDR1 and CDR2 from the germline V gene are LNHNV and YYDKDF (reference sequence). V gave up 0 bases and J gave up 6 bases; unmatched junction bases: 30. CDR3 sequence: CATSRDPRDLNTRVGGRAGEQYF. The CDR3 bases are TGTGCCACCAGCAGAGATCCGCGGGACTTGAATACGCGGGTTGGCGGGAGGGCCGGCGAGCAGTACTTC.

This clone was counted only a few times. This sequence joins TRBV3-1 (or the pseudogene TRBV3-2) and TRBJ2-4; tentative D call: TRBD1 (6 bases). The CDR3 runs 17 residues. Trimming cost V 2 bases and J 2 bases, with 16 bases left between them. Germline CDR1 and CDR2: LGHDT and YNNKEL (reference sequence). The CDR3 DNA reads as TGTGCCAGCAGCCAAATGGCAGGACAGCGGACCAAAAACATTCAGTACTTC. This gives the protein CASSQMAGQRTKNIQYF.

The chain has TRBV4-2 and TRBJ2-1; perhaps TRBD2 as D (6 bases). This CDR3 is built from 16 residues. Trimming shortened V by 0 bases and J by 12 bases, and 21 bases separated the two germline ends. Germline V gene sequence: CDR1 LGHNA, CDR2 YNFKEQ. This chain's CDR3 is CASSQDVTSSTMSQFF. The DNA for the CDR3 is TGTGCCAGCAGCCAAGATGTAACTAGCAGTACAATGTCGCAGTTCTTC.

The CDR3 DNA follows: TGTGCCAGCGAAGTCGCGGGGGCCAACACTGAAGCTTTCTTT. As protein: CASEVAGANTEAFF. The chain couples TRBV28 to TRBJ1-1, with D perhaps TRBD1 (6 bases). Germline loops: CDR1 MDHEN, CDR2 SYDVKM. This CDR3 is built from 14 residues. With 8 bases removed from V and 2 bases from J, the gap between germline ends came to 15 bases.

This chain uses TRBV19 with TRBJ1-2; D unresolved. The germline gives CDR1 LNHDA, CDR2 SQIVND (reference sequence). The V and J ends lost 5 bases and 0 bases respectively, with 10 bases between them. This CDR3 region has 14 residues. CDR3 sequence (DNA): TGTGCCAGTAGTTCGAGGGATTCTAACTATGGCTACACCTTC. It is translated as CASSSRDSNYGYTF.